Listed here is a single T cell receptor (beta chain). The antigen is not known. The V end was cut by 7 bases, the J end by 8 bases, with 15 bases between. The V gene's germline CDR1 is GTSNPN and CDR2 SVGIG (reference sequence). The CDR3 contains 13 residues. These data belong to a study of regulatory T cells in long-lasting Graves disease. Time point given: newly diagnosed GD, antithyroid drugs for less than 3 months. Making the TCR library involved RNA that had been extracted from PBMCs. Arm-PCR of CDR3 regions and iRepertoire HTBI primers were used to build TCR beta libraries. TCRdb passed the multiplex PCR reads through MiXCR, listing each CDR3 protein once. The sample yields approximately 350,000 distinct CDR3 sequences, roughly a sixth seen once. Whole-study results and caveats: It was in persistent disease that TRBV28, TRBJ1-2 and TRBJ2-5 were favored.

This sample was shared with a second study, whose subject was T cells in Graves' hyperthyroidism and ophthalmopathy. From that paper: Uncontrolled infection, other autoimmune disease, pregnancy or lactation excluded patients. The primer set for the first-round RT-PCR of the TCR CDR3 was HTBI.

Sequenced here: peripheral blood mononuclear cells (PBMCs), sampled at new diagnosis, from a patient treated with antithyroid drugs. V is TRBV30 and J is TRBJ1-6, with D possibly TRBD1 on 5 matching bases. The TCR was taken from a man aged 40-50 years with Graves disease. DNA for the CDR3: TGTGCCTCAATCGGGACCGACTATTCACCCCTCCACTTT. Protein sequence: CASIGTDYSPLHF.